The T cell receptor beta chain described here comes from a study of blood T cell repertoires in COVID-19. Turning to the study itself: T cells, B-cell-depleted T cells, or PBMCs supplied cDNA or gDNA.

Germline V gene lookup returns CDR1 SGHTS and CDR2 YDEGEE. The germline V and J ends were trimmed by 2 bases and 4 bases, with 6 bases remaining between them. The CDR3 runs to 12 residues. Using immunoSEQ multiplex PCR, the repertoire was profiled, and TCRdb retains in-frame clones only, with some absent. This sample carries over 200,000 clones, around 88% of them seen once, and the ten largest clones take more than 1.4%. The J gene is TRBJ1-1, the V gene TRBV5-8, with D possibly TRBD1 on 5 matching bases. This sequence originates from a man between 18 and 29 years old with active or convalescent COVID-19. Sequenced sample: peripheral blood. The CDR3 DNA sequence: TGTGCCAGCAGCTTCAGGGTCACTGAAGCTTTCTTT. Protein: CASSFRVTEAFF.